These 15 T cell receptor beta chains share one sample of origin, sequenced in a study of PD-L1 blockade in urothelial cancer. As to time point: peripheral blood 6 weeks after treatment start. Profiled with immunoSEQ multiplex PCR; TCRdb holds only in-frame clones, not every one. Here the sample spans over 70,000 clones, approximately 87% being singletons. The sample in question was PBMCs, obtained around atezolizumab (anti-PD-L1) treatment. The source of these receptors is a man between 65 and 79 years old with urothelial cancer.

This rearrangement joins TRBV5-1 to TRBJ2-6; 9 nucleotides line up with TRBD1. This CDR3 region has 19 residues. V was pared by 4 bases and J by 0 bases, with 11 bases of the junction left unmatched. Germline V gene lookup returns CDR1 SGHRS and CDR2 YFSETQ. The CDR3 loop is CASSPKPTGGDSGANVLTF. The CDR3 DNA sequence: TGCGCCAGCAGCCCGAAGCCCACAGGGGGCGACTCTGGGGCCAACGTCCTGACTTTC.

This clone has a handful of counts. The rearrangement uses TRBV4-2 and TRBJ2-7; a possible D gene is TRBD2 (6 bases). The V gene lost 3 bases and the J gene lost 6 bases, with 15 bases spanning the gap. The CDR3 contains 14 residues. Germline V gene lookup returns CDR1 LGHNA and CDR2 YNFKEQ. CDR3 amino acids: CASSQKLQGGEQYF. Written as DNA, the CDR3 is TGTGCCAGCAGCCAGAAACTGCAGGGAGGCGAGCAGTACTTC.

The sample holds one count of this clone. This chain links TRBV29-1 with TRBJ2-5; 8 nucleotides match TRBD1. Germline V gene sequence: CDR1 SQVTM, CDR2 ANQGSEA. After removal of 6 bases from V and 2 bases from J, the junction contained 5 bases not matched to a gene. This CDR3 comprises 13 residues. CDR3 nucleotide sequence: TGCAGCGTGCCCGGACAGGGACAAGAGACCCAGTACTTC. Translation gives CSVPGQGQETQYF.

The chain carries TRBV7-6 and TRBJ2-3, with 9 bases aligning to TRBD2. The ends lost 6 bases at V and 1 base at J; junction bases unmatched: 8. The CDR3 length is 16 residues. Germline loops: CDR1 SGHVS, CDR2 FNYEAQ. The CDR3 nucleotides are TGTGCCAGCAGTACCGGACTAGCGACGGGCACAGATACGCAGTATTTT. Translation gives CASSTGLATGTDTQYF.

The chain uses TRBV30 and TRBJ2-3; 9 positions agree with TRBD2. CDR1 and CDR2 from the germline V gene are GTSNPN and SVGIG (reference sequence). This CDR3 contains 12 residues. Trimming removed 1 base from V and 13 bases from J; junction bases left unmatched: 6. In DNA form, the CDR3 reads TGTGCCTGGAGTGCCCCTAGCGGGGAGGAGTATTTT. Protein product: CAWSAPSGEEYF.

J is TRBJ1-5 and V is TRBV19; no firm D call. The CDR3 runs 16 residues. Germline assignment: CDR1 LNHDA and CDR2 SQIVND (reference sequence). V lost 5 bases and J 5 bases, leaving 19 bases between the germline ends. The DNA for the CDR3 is TGTGCCAGTAGTCCACGGCCCTCCGGCGGGGATCAGCCCCAGCATTTT. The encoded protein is CASSPRPSGGDQPQHF.

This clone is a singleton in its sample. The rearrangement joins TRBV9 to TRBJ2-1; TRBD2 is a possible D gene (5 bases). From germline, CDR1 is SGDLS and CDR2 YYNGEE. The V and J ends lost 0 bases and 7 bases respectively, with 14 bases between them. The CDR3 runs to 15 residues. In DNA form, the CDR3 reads TGTGCCAGCAGCGTAGCAGCGGTACGTGAAAATGAGCAGTTCTTC. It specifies CASSVAAVRENEQFF. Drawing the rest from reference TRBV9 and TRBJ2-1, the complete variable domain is DSGVTQTPKHLITATGQRVTLRCSPRSGDLSVYWYQQSLDQGLQFLIQYYNGEERAKGNILERFSAQQFPDLHSELNLSSLELGDSALYFCASSVAAVRENEQFFGPGTRLTVL.

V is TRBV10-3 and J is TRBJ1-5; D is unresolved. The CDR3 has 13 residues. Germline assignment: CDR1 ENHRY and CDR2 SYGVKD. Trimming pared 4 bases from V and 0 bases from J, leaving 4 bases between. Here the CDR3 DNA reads TGTGCCATCAGTGGAGATAGCAATCAGCCCCAGCATTTT. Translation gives CAISGDSNQPQHF.

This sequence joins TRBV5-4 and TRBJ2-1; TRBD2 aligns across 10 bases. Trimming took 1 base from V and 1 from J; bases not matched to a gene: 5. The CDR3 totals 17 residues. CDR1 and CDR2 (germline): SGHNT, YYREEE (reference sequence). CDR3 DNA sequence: TGTGCCAGCAGCTTGAAGGATAGCGGGAGGTCCTACAATGAGCAGTTCTTC. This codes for CASSLKDSGRSYNEQFF.

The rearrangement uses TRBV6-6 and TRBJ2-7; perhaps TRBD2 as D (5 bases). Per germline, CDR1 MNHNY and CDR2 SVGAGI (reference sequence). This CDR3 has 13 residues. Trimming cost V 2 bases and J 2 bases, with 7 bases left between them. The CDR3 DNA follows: TGTGCCAGCAGTTACCGGGATCCCTACGAGCAGTACTTC. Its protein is CASSYRDPYEQYF.

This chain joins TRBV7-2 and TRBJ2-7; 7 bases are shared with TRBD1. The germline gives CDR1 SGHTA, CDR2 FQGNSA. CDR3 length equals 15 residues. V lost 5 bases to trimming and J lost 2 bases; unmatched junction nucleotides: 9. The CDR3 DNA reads TGTGCCAGCAGCCAGTGGGCAGGGGGAACCTACGAGCAGTACTTC. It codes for CASSQWAGGTYEQYF.

This chain's CDR3 is CASSPMGGETDTQYF. The CDR3 DNA is TGTGCCAGCTCACCCATGGGGGGGGAAACAGATACGCAGTATTTT. V gene TRBV18 combines with J gene TRBJ2-3, with 7 bases identical to TRBD2. CDR3 length: 15 amino acids. Per the germline V gene, CDR1 is KGHSH and CDR2 is LQKENI. The trim removed 3 bases at V and 3 bases at J, leaving 6 bases unmatched. Using reference TRBV18 and TRBJ2-3 for the parts outside the CDR3, the full variable domain is NAGVMQNPRHLVRRRGQEARLRCSPMKGHSHVYWYRQLPEEGLKFMVYLQKENIIDESGMPKERFSAEFPKEGPSILRIQQVVRGDSAAYFCASSPMGGETDTQYFGPGTRLTVL.

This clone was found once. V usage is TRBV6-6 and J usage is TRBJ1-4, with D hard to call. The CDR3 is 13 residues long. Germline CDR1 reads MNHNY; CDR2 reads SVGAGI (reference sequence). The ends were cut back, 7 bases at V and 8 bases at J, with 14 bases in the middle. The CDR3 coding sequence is TGTGCCAGCACGAGCCGAGCTGAAGAAAAACTGTTTTTT. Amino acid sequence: CASTSRAEEKLFF.

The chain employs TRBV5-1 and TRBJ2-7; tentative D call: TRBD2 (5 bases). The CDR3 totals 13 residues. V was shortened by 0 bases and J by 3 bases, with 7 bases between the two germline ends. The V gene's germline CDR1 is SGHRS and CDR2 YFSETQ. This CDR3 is CASSLGEYYEQYF. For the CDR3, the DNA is TGCGCCAGCAGCTTGGGGGAGTACTACGAGCAGTACTTC.

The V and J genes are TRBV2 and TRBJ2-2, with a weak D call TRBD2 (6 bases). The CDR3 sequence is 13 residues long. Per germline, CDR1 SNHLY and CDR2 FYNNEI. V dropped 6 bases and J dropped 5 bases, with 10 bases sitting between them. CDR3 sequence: CASSQGGTGELFF. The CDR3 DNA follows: TGTGCCAGCAGCCAGGGAGGAACCGGGGAGCTGTTTTTT.